What follows are 4 T cell receptor beta chains derived from one specimen sequenced in a study of T cell responses to AZD1222 COVID-19 vaccine. TCRdb keeps only in-frame clones here, not all; method: immunoSEQ multiplex PCR. The sample includes 75,000 to 95,000 clones, 90% seen only once; the top ten take roughly 3.9%. Sequenced material: peripheral blood, taken on day 0 of AZD1222 vaccination. The receptors come from an adult in good health.

The V and J genes are TRBV7-8 and TRBJ1-6, with D unresolved. This CDR3 has 13 amino acids. V was clipped by 2 bases and J by 10 bases, with 9 bases between them. Looked up from germline, CDR1 is SGHVS and CDR2 is FQNEAQ. CDR3 amino acids: CASSLSRNSPLHF. The CDR3, as DNA: TGTGCCAGCAGCTTATCGCGTAACTCACCCCTCCACTTT.

The chain combines TRBV5-1 with TRBJ2-7; D remains ambiguous. Germline V CDR1 and CDR2: SGHRS, YFSETQ. The V end lost 4 bases, the J end lost 3 bases, and 17 bases lay between the germline ends. This CDR3 contains 15 residues. The CDR3 DNA follows: TGCGCCAGCAGCCCCCAGTCCGAGCTCCTCTACGAGCAGTACTTC. Translated, it gives CASSPQSELLYEQYF.

This clone has just one count. This chain connects TRBV7-2 to TRBJ1-2; D is ambiguous. From germline, CDR1 is SGHTA and CDR2 FQGNSA. Deletions cut 2 bases from V and 4 bases from J, with 11 bases between. The CDR3 has 14 residues. CDR3: CASSLNLMGYGYTF. CDR3 sequence (DNA): TGTGCCAGCAGCTTAAATCTGATGGGCTATGGCTACACCTTC. Drawing the rest from reference TRBV7-2 and TRBJ1-2, the complete variable domain is GAGVSQSPSNKVTEKGKDVELRCDPISGHTALYWYRQSLGQGLEFLIYFQGNSAPDKSGLPSDRFSAERTGGSVSTLTIQRTQQEDSAVYLCASSLNLMGYGYTFGSGTRLTVV.

The chain is built from TRBV6-4 and TRBJ2-1, with 8 nucleotides matching TRBD2. Trimming cost V 8 bases and J 7 bases; bases outside gene matches: 7. This CDR3 has 13 residues. CDR1 and CDR2 from the germline V gene are MRHNA and SNTAGT. For the CDR3, the DNA is TGTGCCAGCTTCGAGCGGGAGCCGAATGAGCAGTTCTTC. It yields the protein CASFEREPNEQFF.